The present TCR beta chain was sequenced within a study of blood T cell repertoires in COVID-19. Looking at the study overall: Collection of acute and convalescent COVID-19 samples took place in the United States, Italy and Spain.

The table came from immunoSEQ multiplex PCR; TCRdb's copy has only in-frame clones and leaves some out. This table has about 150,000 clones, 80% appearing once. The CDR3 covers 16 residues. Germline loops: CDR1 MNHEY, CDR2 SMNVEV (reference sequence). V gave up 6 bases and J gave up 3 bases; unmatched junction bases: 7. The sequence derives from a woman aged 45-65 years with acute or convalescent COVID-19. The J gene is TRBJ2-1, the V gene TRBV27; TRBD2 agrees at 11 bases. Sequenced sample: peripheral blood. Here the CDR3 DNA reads TGTGCCAGCAGCATAGCGGGGGGGATGGTCTACAATGAGCAGTTCTTC. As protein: CASSIAGGMVYNEQFF.